A selection of T cell receptor beta chains follows, all from one sample in a study of cytomegalovirus exposure and HLA in healthy donors. Method: immunoSEQ multiplex PCR; TCRdb's copy keeps in-frame clones and lacks some. The repertoire table contains 95,000 to 150,000 clones. The sample taken for sequencing was PBMCs. The source of these receptors is a young man in good health and CMV-seronegative. Each CDR3 is given with its conserved first and last residue. A D gene is named only where the DNA matches it firmly.

cdr3_aa d_call v_call
CASSRRAGQGYEQYF TRBD1 TRBV5-6
CASSLGRDRIQPQHF TRBD1 TRBV5-8
CASSSVLEQFF NA TRBV7-9
CASRGILQGAYEQYF TRBD1 TRBV6-6
CAGSDRLANTEAFF TRBD1 TRBV2
CASKLTGADTGELFF TRBD1 TRBV5-1
CASSTGTGVATFF TRBD1 TRBV10-1
CASSSHREGLPDTQYF NA TRBV5-4
CSVEETGTGNEQYF TRBD1 TRBV29-1
CASSQVGRVETEAFF NA TRBV4-1
CATIPGGGGTGELFF TRBD2 TRBV25-1
CASSSPPSGSGQETQYF TRBD2 TRBV5-1
CASGTGPLDPQHF NA TRBV11-2
CASSLDFSYEQYF NA TRBV5-1
CASSPDTGGYNEQFF NA TRBV4-3
CASSRTLVTNYGYTF NA TRBV6-1
CASSSTGQGAAEAFF TRBD1 TRBV28
CASSLNNYGYTF NA TRBV28
CASSLVFGRNTEAFF NA TRBV11-2
CASSLEVEAAQHF NA TRBV5-5
CASSLFPTGADEQYF TRBD1 TRBV27
CASSPADRGNTEAFF TRBD1 TRBV4-2
CASSVEEGSGEQYF NA TRBV9
CASSETGFAGELFF TRBD1 TRBV2
CASSSDINTEAFF NA TRBV6-5
CASSDTGGFQPQHF TRBD1 TRBV2
CASSARGSGYEQYF NA TRBV5-1
CASSRQGEPQHF TRBD1 TRBV27
CASRPNPRDGSYYEQYF NA TRBV2
CASSSQREGRGKQYF TRBD2 TRBV7-9
CASGRLRAGGDEQFF TRBD2 TRBV7-8
CASSDSGTSGKQFF TRBD2 TRBV6-4
CASSAGLAGENNEQFF TRBD2 TRBV5-1
CASSSGGTNTGELFF TRBD2 TRBV11-3
CASSSEAGGADYGYTF TRBD1 TRBV5-1
CASSQGGHAAYEQYF NA TRBV4-3
CASSPPGTGVSGYTF TRBD1 TRBV7-3
CASSQPGGASLSGNTIYF NA TRBV7-9
CASSQEGTISTDTQYF TRBD2 TRBV4-2
CASTLTGEPYEQYF TRBD1 TRBV28
CAWSLSPGTVNTEAFF TRBD1 TRBV30